The TCR beta chain described here comes from a study of blood T cells in healthy people across ages. Study-level results: In older individuals, TCR beta diversity per million T cells was lower, falling roughly linearly with age.

The study drew donors from healthy Caucasian individuals in Russia aged about 6 to 90. The CDR3 extends over 17 amino acids. From germline, CDR1 is MNHEY and CDR2 SVGEGT. V lost 0 bases, J lost 7 bases, and 10 bases stayed unmatched. A J-beta primer mix and a sample-barcoded 5' primer were used in a second PCR of about 7 to 12 cycles. Tagging of each cDNA molecule was performed by a template-switch adaptor with 12 random nucleotides. A single record per CDR3 protein comes from TCRdb applying MiXCR to the 5' RACE reads. The profile shows 850,000 to 1,100,000 distinct CDR3 sequences, around two fifths of them singletons. Concerning this clonotype itself: Its antigen is not known.

The material sequenced was blood. The gene calls are TRBV6-2 or TRBV6-3 and TRBJ2-1; the match to TRBD1 covers 9 bases. This clonotype was sampled from a young man in good health. The DNA for the CDR3 is TGTGCCAGCAGTTACTCAGGGACAGGGACTTACCGGAATGAGCAGTTCTTC. Its translation: CASSYSGTGTYRNEQFF.